One and the same sample provided the 13 T cell receptor beta chains below, sequenced in a study of T cells in Graves' hyperthyroidism and ophthalmopathy. TCR beta CDR3 regions were amplified from RNA transcripts. TCR CDR3 underwent first-round RT-PCR with the HTBI primer set. MiXCR was run by TCRdb on the multiplex PCR reads, yielding one entry per CDR3 protein. This sample has approximately 640,000 distinct CDR3 sequences; roughly 15% occur once, and the top ten carry around 4%. Input material: blood. Receptors were obtained from a woman in her 30s with Graves' hyperthyroidism.

This clonotype occurred many times. CDR3 loop: CSARVSAGQPYLAGGEQFF. CDR3 bases: TGCAGTGCTAGAGTCTCTGCCGGACAGCCCTATCTTGCTGGCGGTGAGCAGTTCTTC. The V and J genes are TRBV20-1 and TRBJ2-1, with D maybe TRBD1 (6 bases). Trimming cost V 1 base and J 9 bases, with 31 bases left between them. CDR3 length: 19 amino acids. The germline V gene has CDR1 DFQATT and CDR2 SNEGSKA (reference sequence).

This clonotype was found a few times. A read error is possible here, since a much larger clone lies one base away. The chain links TRBV11-2 to TRBJ2-7; D remains unclear. Germline loops: CDR1 SGHAT, CDR2 FQNNGV. V shed 2 bases and J shed 2 bases, with 10 bases lying between them. The CDR3 is 14 residues long. The CDR3 nucleotides read TGTGCCAGCAGCTTACAGGACGGCACCTACGAGCAGTACTTC. It translates to CASSLQDGTYEQYF.

The chain is built from TRBV7-9 and TRBJ2-4; D call uncertain. V lost 5 bases, J lost 5 bases, and 10 bases lay in between. The CDR3 is 13 amino acids. The germline V gene has CDR1 SEHNR and CDR2 FQNEAQ (reference sequence). The DNA for the CDR3 is TGTGCCAGCAGCCACGAAAGGGAAAACATTCAGTACTTC. Its translation is CASSHERENIQYF. The whole variable domain, filled in from reference TRBV7-9 and TRBJ2-4, reads DTGVSQNPRHKITKRGQNVTFRCDPISEHNRLYWYRQTLGQGPEFLTYFQNEAQLEKSRLLSDRFSAERPKGSFSTLEIQRTEQGDSAMYLCASSHERENIQYFGAGTRLSVL.

This clonotype was recorded a few times. The chain recombines TRBV20-1 with TRBJ2-3; D assignment may be TRBD1 or TRBD2 (5 bases each). Trimming removed 3 bases from V and 3 bases from J, with 16 bases in between. CDR3 length equals 15 residues. Germline V gene sequence: CDR1 DFQATT, CDR2 SNEGSKA (reference sequence). CDR3: CSASPIQGATDTQYF. The CDR3 DNA reads as TGCAGTGCTAGCCCCATTCAGGGAGCAACAGATACGCAGTATTTT.

This clonotype has more than one count but fewer than ten. The V call is TRBV6-1, the J call TRBJ2-1; TRBD2 aligns across 13 bases. The CDR3 loop spans 12 amino acids. V shed 4 bases and J 14 bases; nucleotides not matched to a gene: 2. Germline loops: CDR1 MNHNS, CDR2 SASEGT. In DNA form, the CDR3 reads TGTGCCAGCAGTGGCACTAGCGGGAGGGAGTTCTTC. Translation gives CASSGTSGREFF.

The chain couples TRBV27 to TRBJ2-7, with TRBD1 matching over 7 bases. The CDR3 consists of 14 residues. Germline assignment: CDR1 MNHEY and CDR2 SMNVEV (reference sequence). Germline trimming cut 5 bases from V and 5 bases from J; bases unmatched to any gene: 9. The CDR3 protein is CASSRRQGINEQYF. The CDR3 DNA follows: TGTGCCAGCAGTCGCCGACAGGGTATCAACGAGCAGTACTTC.

This clonotype has at least ten counts. V and J are TRBV2 and TRBJ2-3; TRBD2 agrees at 11 bases. The CDR3 loop spans 14 amino acids. The V segment lost 6 bases and the J segment 6 bases; nucleotides outside the gene matches: 5. Germline assignment: CDR1 SNHLY and CDR2 FYNNEI. This CDR3 reads CASSATSGSDTQYF. CDR3 bases: TGTGCCAGCAGCGCTACTAGCGGGAGTGATACGCAGTATTTT.

The chain uses TRBV5-4 and TRBJ2-1, with a weak D call TRBD1 (5 bases). Germline V lookup: CDR1 SGHNT, CDR2 YYREEE (reference sequence). This CDR3 has 14 residues. Trimming removed 7 bases at V and 0 bases at J, with 11 bases between. CDR3 nucleotides: TGTGCCAGCGGGGATCAGGGCTCCTACAATGAGCAGTTCTTC. Translation gives CASGDQGSYNEQFF.

This clonotype showed up many times. The chain carries TRBV12-3 or TRBV12-4 and TRBJ1-1; D unresolved. The V end was cut by 5 bases, the J end by 6 bases, with 4 bases between. The CDR3 contains 10 residues. This CDR3 reads CASSGAEAFF. The CDR3 DNA reads as TGTGCCAGCAGTGGGGCTGAAGCTTTCTTT.

There are many counts of this clonotype. The chain carries TRBV28 and TRBJ2-1, with TRBD2 matching over 12 bases. After removal of 7 bases from V and 3 bases from J, the junction contained 7 bases not matched to a gene. The germline V gene encodes CDR1 MDHEN and CDR2 SYDVKM. The CDR3 runs 16 residues. The CDR3 DNA reads as TGTGCCAGCACCCTAGCGGGAGGGCCTCGCTACAATGAGCAGTTCTTC. Its protein product is CASTLAGGPRYNEQFF.

The CDR3 here is CASSALRRTSGRSTDTQYF. DNA for the CDR3: TGTGCCAGCAGTGCCCTAAGGCGGACTAGCGGGAGGAGCACAGATACGCAGTATTTT. The V gene is TRBV6-1, the J gene TRBJ2-3, with TRBD2 matching 14 bases. Germline CDR1 MNHNS, CDR2 SASEGT. The junction had 9 bases not matched to a gene; V was cut back by 4 bases and J by 0 bases. There are 19 residues in the CDR3.

This clonotype appeared many times. V usage is TRBV28 and J usage is TRBJ2-1; 10 nucleotides agree with TRBD2. The germline gives CDR1 MDHEN, CDR2 SYDVKM. V lost 7 bases to trimming and J lost 8 bases; unmatched junction nucleotides: 11. This CDR3 comprises 15 residues. The CDR3 nucleotides are TGTGCCAGCAATGAACTGTCTAGCGGGAGCTATGAGCAGTTCTTC. Protein: CASNELSSGSYEQFF.

The chain links TRBV12-3 or TRBV12-4 to TRBJ2-2; no clear D gene. The V gene lost 6 bases and the J gene lost 6 bases, with 11 bases spanning the gap. This CDR3 is 13 amino acids long. DNA for the CDR3: TGTGCCAGCAGCCCGATGGCCGCCGGGGAGCTGTTTTTT. It is translated as CASSPMAAGELFF.